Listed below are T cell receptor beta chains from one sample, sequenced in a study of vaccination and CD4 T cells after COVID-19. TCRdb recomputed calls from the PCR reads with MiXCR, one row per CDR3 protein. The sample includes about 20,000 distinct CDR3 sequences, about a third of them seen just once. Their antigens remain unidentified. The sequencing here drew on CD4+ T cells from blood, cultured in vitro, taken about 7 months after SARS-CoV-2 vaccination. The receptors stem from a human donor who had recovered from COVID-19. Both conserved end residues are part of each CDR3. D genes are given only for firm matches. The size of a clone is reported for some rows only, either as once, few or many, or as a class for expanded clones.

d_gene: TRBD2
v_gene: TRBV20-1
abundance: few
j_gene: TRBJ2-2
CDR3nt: TGCAGTGCTAGAAGCGGGAGGCACGCGAACACCGGGGAGCTGTTTTTT
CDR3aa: CSARSGRHANTGELFF

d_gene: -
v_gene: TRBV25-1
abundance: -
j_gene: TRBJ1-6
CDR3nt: TGTGCCAGCAGTGAATTGGGGAGACGAACTTCACCCCTCCACTTT
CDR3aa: CASSELGRRTSPLHF

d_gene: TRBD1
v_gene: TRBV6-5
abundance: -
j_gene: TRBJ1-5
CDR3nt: TGTGCCAGCAGTTCGGTTAGAATCGGGACAGGCCAGCCCCAGCATTTT
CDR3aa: CASSSVRIGTGQPQHF

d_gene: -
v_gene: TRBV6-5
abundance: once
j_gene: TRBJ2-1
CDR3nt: TGTGCCAGCAGTTCTAGTTGGTCGTCCTACAATGAGCAGTTCTTC
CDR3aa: CASSSSWSSYNEQFF

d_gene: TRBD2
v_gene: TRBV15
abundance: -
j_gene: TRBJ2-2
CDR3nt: TGTGCCACCAGCAGATACCTCGGACTAGCCGGGGAGCTGTTTTTT
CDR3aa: CATSRYLGLAGELFF

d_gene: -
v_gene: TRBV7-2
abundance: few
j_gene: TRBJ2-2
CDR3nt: TGTGCCAGCAGCTTACGGGGGCGGACCGGGGAGCTGTTTTTT
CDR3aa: CASSLRGRTGELFF

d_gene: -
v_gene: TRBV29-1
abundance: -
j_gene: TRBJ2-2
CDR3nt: TGCAGCGCTGGCCCATGGGGCGGGGAGCTGTTTTTT
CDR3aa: CSAGPWGGELFF

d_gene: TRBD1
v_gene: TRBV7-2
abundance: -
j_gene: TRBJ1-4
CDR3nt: TGTGCCAGCAGCGGAAACAGGGGCGGAAATGAAAAACTGTTTTTT
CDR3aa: CASSGNRGGNEKLFF

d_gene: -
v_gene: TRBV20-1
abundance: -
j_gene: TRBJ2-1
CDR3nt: TGCAGCATTGCCGGGACGGACAAACAATACAATGAGCAGTTCTTC
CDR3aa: CSIAGTDKQYNEQFF

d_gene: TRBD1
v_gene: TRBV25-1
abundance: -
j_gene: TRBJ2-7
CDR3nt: TGTGCCAGCAGTGGAAGGACAGGGATCCACGAGCAGTACTTC
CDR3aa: CASSGRTGIHEQYF

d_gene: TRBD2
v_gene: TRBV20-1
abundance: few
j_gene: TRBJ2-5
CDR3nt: TGCAGTGCCACACAGAGCGGGAGGGCCGGTCAGACCCAGTACTTC
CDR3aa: CSATQSGRAGQTQYF

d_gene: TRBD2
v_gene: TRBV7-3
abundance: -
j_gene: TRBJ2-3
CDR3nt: TGTGCCAGCAGCTTTACCTCGGGACTAGCGGGAGGGGGTGATACGCAGTATTTT
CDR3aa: CASSFTSGLAGGGDTQYF

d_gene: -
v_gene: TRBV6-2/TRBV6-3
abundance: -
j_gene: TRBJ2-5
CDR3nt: TGTGCCAGCGCCAACGACTTGTACCAAGAGACCCAGTACTTC
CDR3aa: CASANDLYQETQYF

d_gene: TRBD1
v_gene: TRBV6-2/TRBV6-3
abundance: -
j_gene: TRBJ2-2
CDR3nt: TGTGCCAGCAGAAGAACCGGGCAGGGGGCCGGGGAGCTGTTTTTT
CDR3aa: CASRRTGQGAGELFF

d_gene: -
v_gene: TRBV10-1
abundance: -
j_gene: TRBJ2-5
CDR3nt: TGCGCCAGCAGTCCCCCAGGGGCGAGGGAGACCCAGTACTTC
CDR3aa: CASSPPGARETQYF

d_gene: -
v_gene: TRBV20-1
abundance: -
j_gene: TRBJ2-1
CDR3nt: TGCAGTGCCGGGGACCAAGGGTACAATGAGCAGTTCTTC
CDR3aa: CSAGDQGYNEQFF

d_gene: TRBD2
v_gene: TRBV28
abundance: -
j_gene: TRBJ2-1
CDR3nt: TGTGCCAGCAGACGGGAGGAAGTTGAGCAGTTCTTC
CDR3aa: CASRREEVEQFF

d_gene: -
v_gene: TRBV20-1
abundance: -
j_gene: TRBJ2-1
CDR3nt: TGCAGTGCTAGTCCGTATGAGCAGTTCTTC
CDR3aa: CSASPYEQFF

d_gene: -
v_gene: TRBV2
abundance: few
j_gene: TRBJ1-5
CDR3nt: TGTGCCAGCAGTGCGGGGCCCCAGGGTAGCAATCAGCCCCAGCATTTT
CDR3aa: CASSAGPQGSNQPQHF

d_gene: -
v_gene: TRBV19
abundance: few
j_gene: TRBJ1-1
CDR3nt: TGTGCCAGTAGTATGCGTGACACCTTGAACACTGAAGCTTTCTTT
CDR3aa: CASSMRDTLNTEAFF

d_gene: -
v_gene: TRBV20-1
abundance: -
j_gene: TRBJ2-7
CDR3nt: TGCAGTGCTAGTCCGGCTCACGAGCAGTACTTC
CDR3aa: CSASPAHEQYF

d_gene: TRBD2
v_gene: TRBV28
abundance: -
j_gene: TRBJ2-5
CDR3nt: TGTACCAGCAGTTTACTAGCGGGGACGTACCAAGAGACCCAGTACTTC
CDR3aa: CTSSLLAGTYQETQYF

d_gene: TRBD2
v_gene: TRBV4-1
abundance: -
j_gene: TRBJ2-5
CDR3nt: TGCGCCAGCAGCCAAATCGGACTAGTGGGGATGGAGACCCAGTACTTC
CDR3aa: CASSQIGLVGMETQYF

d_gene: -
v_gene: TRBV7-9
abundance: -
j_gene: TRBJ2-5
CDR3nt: TGTGCCAGCAGCTTAGGGATGTGGACTATTAAGTCCCAAGAGACCCAGTACTTC
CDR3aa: CASSLGMWTIKSQETQYF

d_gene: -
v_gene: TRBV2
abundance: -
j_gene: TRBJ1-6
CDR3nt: TGTGCCAGCAGTCTCACGAGCTCCTATAATTCACCCCTCCACTTT
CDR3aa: CASSLTSSYNSPLHF

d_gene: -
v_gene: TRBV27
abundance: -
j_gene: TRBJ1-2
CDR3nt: TGTGCCAGCAGTTCCTCCGCCCAGGGCCGTCGGGGCTACACCTTC
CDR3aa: CASSSSAQGRRGYTF

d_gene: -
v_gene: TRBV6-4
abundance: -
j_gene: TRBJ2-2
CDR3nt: TGTGCCAGCAGTGACTCGCGGACAGAGAACACCGGGGAGCTGTTTTTT
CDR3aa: CASSDSRTENTGELFF

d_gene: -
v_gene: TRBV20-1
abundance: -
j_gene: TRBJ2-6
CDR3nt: TGCAGTGCTAGAGGGGCTGGTGGGGCCAACGTCCTGACTTTC
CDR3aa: CSARGAGGANVLTF

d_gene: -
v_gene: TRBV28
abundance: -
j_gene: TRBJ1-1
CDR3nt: TGTGCCAGCAGTTGGGTAGGGGGAGAAGCTTTCTTT
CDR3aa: CASSWVGGEAFF

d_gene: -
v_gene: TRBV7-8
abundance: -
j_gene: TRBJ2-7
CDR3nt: TGTGCCAGCACCGAGGAGGGCCATTTGGACGAGCAGTACTTC
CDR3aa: CASTEEGHLDEQYF

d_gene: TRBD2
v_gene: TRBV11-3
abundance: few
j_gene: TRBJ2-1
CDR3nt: TGTGCCAGCAGCTTAGCCGGGACTAGCGGTATAAGCTCCTACAATGAGCAGTTCTTC
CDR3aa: CASSLAGTSGISSYNEQFF

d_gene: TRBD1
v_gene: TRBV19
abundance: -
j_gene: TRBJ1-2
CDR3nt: TGTGCCAGTAGTAAGACAGGGTGGAGCTATGGCTACACCTTC
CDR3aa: CASSKTGWSYGYTF

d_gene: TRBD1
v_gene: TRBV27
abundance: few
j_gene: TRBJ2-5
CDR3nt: TGTGCCAGCAGCGGGTATAAGACAGGGATAGAGACCCAGTACTTC
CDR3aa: CASSGYKTGIETQYF

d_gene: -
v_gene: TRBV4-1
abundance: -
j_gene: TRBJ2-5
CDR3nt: TGCGCCAGCAGCCTAACCTTACAGGGAGTGGGAGAGACCCAGTACTTC
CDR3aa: CASSLTLQGVGETQYF

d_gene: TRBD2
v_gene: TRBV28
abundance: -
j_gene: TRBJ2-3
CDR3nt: TGTGCCACCACGCTAGCGGGAAACATCCGACCTAGCACAGATACGCAGTATTTT
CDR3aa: CATTLAGNIRPSTDTQYF